These 5 T cell receptor beta chains share one sample of origin, sequenced in a study of sequential checkpoint blockade in melanoma. The method was immunoSEQ multiplex PCR; TCRdb's version includes in-frame clones alone and lacks a portion of them. The sample lists fewer than 1,500 clones, around a fifth seen once, with roughly 15% in the top ten. Described treatment: randomized to nivolumab then ipilimumab (arm A) or the reverse (arm B). Specimen: tumor tissue (inferred from file names), collected from a patient given nivolumab and ipilimumab in sequence. The receptors originated from a human donor with melanoma.

This clone counts as medium-sized. The rearrangement links TRBV11-3 to TRBJ2-2; D might be TRBD1 or TRBD2, each matching 5 bases. Trimming removed 4 bases at V and 6 bases at J, with 12 bases between. The CDR3 loop spans 14 amino acids. Germline V lookup: CDR1 SGHNT, CDR2 YENEEA. Here the CDR3 reads CASSSSGTSGELFF. The CDR3 nucleotides read TGTGCCAGCAGCTCCTCCGGGACCTCCGGGGAGCTGTTTTTT. The whole variable domain, filled in from reference TRBV11-3 and TRBJ2-2, reads EAGVVQSPRYKIIEKKQPVAFWCNPISGHNTLYWYLQNLGQGPELLIRYENEEAVDDSQLPKDRFSAERLKGVDSTLKIQPAELGDSAVYLCASSSSGTSGELFFGEGSRLTVL.

This clone was seen only a few times. The rearrangement joins TRBV9 to TRBJ2-5, with D possibly being TRBD1 or TRBD2 (6 bases each). Germline-derived CDR1 and CDR2 are SGDLS and YYNGEE. CDR3 size: 13 residues. V was shortened by 3 bases and J by 5 bases, with 11 bases between the two germline ends. CDR3 region: CASSEGGSETQYF. In DNA, the CDR3 is TGTGCCAGCAGCGAGGGGGGCTCTGAGACCCAGTACTTC.

This chain uses TRBV4-1 with TRBJ2-7; D may match TRBD1 or TRBD2 (6 bases each). The V gene lost 8 bases and the J gene lost 4 bases, with 15 bases spanning the gap. The CDR3 has 13 residues. The germline V gene encodes CDR1 MGHRA and CDR2 YSYEKL. CDR3 nucleotide sequence: TGCGCCAGCGGACCGGGGGCCGGTTACGAGCAGTACTTC. Encoded protein: CASGPGAGYEQYF.

V usage is TRBV19 and J usage is TRBJ1-2, with D tentatively TRBD1 (6 bases). The germline gives CDR1 LNHDA, CDR2 SQIVND (reference sequence). The CDR3 totals 13 residues. With 5 bases removed from V and 4 bases from J, the gap between germline ends came to 11 bases. The CDR3 spells CASSVQGIYGYTF. CDR3 bases: TGTGCCAGTAGTGTACAGGGTATCTATGGCTACACCTTC.

This clone is deemed medium-sized. The chain uses TRBV11-3 and TRBJ1-6; the D is unclear. The ends were cut back, 6 bases at V and 13 bases at J, with 22 bases in the middle. CDR1 SGHNT and CDR2 YENEEA come from the germline V gene. The CDR3 length is 15 residues. The CDR3 spells CASSFRAGQLTPLHF. For the CDR3, the DNA is TGTGCCAGCAGTTTTAGGGCGGGTCAACTCACCCCCCTCCACTTT.